This TCR beta chain appears in the sequencing data of a study of T cells in Graves' hyperthyroidism and ophthalmopathy. Study in general: Peripheral blood specimens were obtained at initial diagnosis, prior to any treatment. Study-wide results and limits: Through a model of 13 V-J features, ophthalmopathy was separated from stable hyperthyroidism.

V lost 4 bases and J lost 8, with 24 bases in between. This CDR3 region has 18 residues. As concerns this clonotype: Its matching antigen is unknown.

The source material, RNA transcripts, was used to amplify TCR beta CDR3 regions. A set of HTBI primers served as the primers for a first-round RT-PCR of the TCR CDR3. TCRdb recomputed calls from the multiplex PCR reads with MiXCR, one row per CDR3 protein. The repertoire holds over 700,000 distinct CDR3 sequences, with roughly a third as singletons. Uncontrolled infection, other autoimmune disease, pregnancy or lactation excluded patients. Clinical symptoms, serum thyroxine, TRAb, thyroid ultrasound and orbital computed tomography informed diagnoses. This receptor was taken from a woman aged 40 to 49 with Graves' hyperthyroidism. The gene calls are TRBV12-3 or TRBV12-4 and TRBJ1-6; the D is unclear. The sequenced sample consisted of blood. CDR3 in DNA: TGTGCCAGCAGTTCCGGGAGCGGGATCTTGGGGATGGATTCACCCCTCCACTTT. Its protein product is CASSSGSGILGMDSPLHF.